This T cell receptor (beta chain) was captured by sequencing in a study of molecular identifiers for immune sequencing clone quantification. Study-wide results and caveats: In CMV-specific effectors, clones above 20 copies held over 99% of molecules; naive, under 1%.

This clonotype has more than one count but fewer than ten. Its antigen is not identified. The authors built bulk TCR libraries by previously described methods with listed TCR primers. Using its own MiXCR run on the PCR reads, TCRdb lists one record per CDR3 protein. The sample contains about 640,000 distinct CDR3 sequences, about 20% of which appear only once. The authors sorted naive CD8 T cells as CD8+CD4-CCR7+CD45RA+. This receptor was taken from a human donor in good health. Some libraries in this study had Jurkat cell RNA spiked in. Sequencing was done on a sample of naive CD8+ T cells from blood, with Jurkat cell RNA spiked in. Described subset: FACS-sorted CD8+CD4-CCR7+CD45RA+ naive T cells.

CDR3 residues: CASKPRGGAENSPLHF. DNA for the CDR3: TGTGCCAGCAAACCACGTGGGGGGGCGGAAAATTCACCCCTCCACTTT. The chain has TRBV12-3 or TRBV12-4 and TRBJ1-6; weak D call: TRBD1 (6 bases). Trimming removed 7 bases from V and 7 bases from J, with 20 bases in between. There are 16 residues in the CDR3.